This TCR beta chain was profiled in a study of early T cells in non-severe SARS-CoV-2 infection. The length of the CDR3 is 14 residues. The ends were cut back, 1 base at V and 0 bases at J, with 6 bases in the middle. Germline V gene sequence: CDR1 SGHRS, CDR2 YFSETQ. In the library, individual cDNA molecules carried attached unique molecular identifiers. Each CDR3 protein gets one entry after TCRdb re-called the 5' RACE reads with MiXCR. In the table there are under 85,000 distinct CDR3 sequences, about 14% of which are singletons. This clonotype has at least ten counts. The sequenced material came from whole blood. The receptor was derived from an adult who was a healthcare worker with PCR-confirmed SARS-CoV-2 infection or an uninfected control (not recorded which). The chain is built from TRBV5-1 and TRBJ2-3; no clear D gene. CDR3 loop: CASSLMSSTDTQYF. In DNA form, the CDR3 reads TGCGCCAGCAGCTTGATGTCCAGCACAGATACGCAGTATTTT.